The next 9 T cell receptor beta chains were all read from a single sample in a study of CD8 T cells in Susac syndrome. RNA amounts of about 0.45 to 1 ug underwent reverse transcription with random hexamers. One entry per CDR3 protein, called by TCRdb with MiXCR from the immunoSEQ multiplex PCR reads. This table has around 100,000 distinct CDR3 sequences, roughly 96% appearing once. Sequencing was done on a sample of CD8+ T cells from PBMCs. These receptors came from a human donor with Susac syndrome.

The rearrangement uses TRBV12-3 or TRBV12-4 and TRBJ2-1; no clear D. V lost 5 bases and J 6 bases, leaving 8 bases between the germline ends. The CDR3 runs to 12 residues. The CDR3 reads CASSHSANEQFF. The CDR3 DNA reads TGTGCCAGCAGTCATTCGGCCAATGAGCAGTTCTTC.

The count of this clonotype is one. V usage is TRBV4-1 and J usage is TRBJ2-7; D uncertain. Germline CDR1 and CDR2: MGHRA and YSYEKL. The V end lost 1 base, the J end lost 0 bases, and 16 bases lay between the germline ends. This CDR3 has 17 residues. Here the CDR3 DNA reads TGCGCCAGCAGCCAAGTTCTGGAGCCCTCTTACTCCTACGAGCAGTACTTC. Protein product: CASSQVLEPSYSYEQYF.

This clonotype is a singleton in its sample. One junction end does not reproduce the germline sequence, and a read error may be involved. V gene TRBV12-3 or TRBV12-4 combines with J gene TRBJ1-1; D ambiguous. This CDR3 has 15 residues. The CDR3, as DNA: TGTGCCACCAGTTTCCTAAGGTCCCTTAGTGGTGAAGCTTTCTTT. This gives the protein CATSFLRSLSGEAFF.

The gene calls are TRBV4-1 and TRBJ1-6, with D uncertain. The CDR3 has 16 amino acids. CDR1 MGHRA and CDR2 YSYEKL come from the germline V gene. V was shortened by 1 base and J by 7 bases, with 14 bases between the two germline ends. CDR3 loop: CASSQGYTGWNSPLHF. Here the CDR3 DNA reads TGCGCCAGCAGCCAAGGGTATACCGGATGGAATTCACCCCTCCACTTT.

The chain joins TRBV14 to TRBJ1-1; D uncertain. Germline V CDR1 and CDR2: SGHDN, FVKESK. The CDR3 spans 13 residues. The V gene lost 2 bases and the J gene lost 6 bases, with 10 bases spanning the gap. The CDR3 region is CASSQRFSAEAFF. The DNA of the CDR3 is TGTGCCAGCAGCCAACGGTTTAGCGCTGAAGCTTTCTTT.

The CDR3 protein is CSVDVPGQAVEQYF. CDR3 DNA sequence: TGCAGCGTTGACGTCCCGGGACAGGCGGTCGAGCAGTACTTC. This rearrangement joins TRBV29-1 to TRBJ2-7; 8 nucleotides match TRBD1. Trimming took 3 bases from V and 6 from J; bases not matched to a gene: 10. The CDR3 is 14 residues long. The germline CDR1 and CDR2 sequences are SQVTM and ANQGSEA.

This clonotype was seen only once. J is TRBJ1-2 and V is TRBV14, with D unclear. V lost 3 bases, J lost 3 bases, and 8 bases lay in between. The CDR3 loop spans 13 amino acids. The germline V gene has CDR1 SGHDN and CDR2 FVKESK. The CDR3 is CASSQAVDYGYTF. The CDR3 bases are TGTGCCAGCAGCCAGGCGGTTGACTATGGCTACACCTTC.

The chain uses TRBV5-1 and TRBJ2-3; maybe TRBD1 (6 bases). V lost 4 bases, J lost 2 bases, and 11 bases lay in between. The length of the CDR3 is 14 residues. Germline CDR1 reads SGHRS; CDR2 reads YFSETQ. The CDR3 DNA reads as TGCGCCAGCAGCAACGGACAGTTCACAGATACGCAGTATTTT. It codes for CASSNGQFTDTQYF.

CDR3 coding DNA: TGCGCCAGCAGCGAGGATGGACAGAGACATTATAGCAATCAGCCCCAGCATTTT. Its protein is CASSEDGQRHYSNQPQHF. This chain uses TRBV5-1 with TRBJ1-5, with a tentative D call TRBD1 (6 bases). There are 18 residues in the CDR3. V was pared by 4 bases and J by 0 bases, with 20 bases between. CDR1 is SGHRS and CDR2 is YFSETQ in the germline V gene.